This T cell receptor (beta chain) was captured by sequencing in a study of blood T cell repertoires in COVID-19. On the study more broadly: Both acute and convalescent COVID-19 samples were obtained from the United States, Italy and Spain. Nucleic acid was either cDNA or gDNA, and it came from T cells, B-cell-depleted T cells, or PBMCs.

In the original processing: Nucleated cell counts were estimated from reference gene primer amplification. The repertoire was sequenced with immunoSEQ multiplex PCR; TCRdb's copy has only in-frame clones and lacks some. V, J and clone size derive from that table, while D and trimming were established from the DNA sequence. The data contain about 170,000 clones, around 81% of them singletons. V was clipped by 3 bases and J by 7 bases, with 11 bases between them. This CDR3 contains 14 residues. Germline CDR1 reads SGDLS; CDR2 reads YYNGEE. The sample taken for sequencing was peripheral blood. The chain links TRBV9 to TRBJ1-6; D is perhaps TRBD1 (6 bases). This TCR was sampled from a man aged 65 to 79 with active or convalescent COVID-19. Here the CDR3 DNA reads TGTGCCAGCAGCGCCCGACAGGAGAATTCACCCCTCCACTTT. The encoded protein is CASSARQENSPLHF.